Listed below are T cell receptor beta chains from one sample, sequenced in a study of T cells in Graves' hyperthyroidism and ophthalmopathy. MiXCR, run by TCRdb on the multiplex PCR reads, gives a single entry per CDR3 protein. Seen here are around 600,000 distinct CDR3 sequences, 13% to 15% observed once, and the top ten hold approximately 6.4%. Input material: blood. These receptors were collected from a woman aged 18-35 years with Graves' ophthalmopathy. CDR3s include the opening cysteine and the closing phenylalanine or tryptophan. A D gene is named only where the DNA matches it firmly. Not all rows give a size; the values are once, few, many and, for expanded clones, a class.

V gene,D gene,J gene,clone size,CDR3 protein,CDR3 DNA
TRBV27,NA,TRBJ1-2,few,CASSHGSGVGYGYTF,TGTGCCAGCAGCCACGGGTCAGGGGTGGGCTATGGCTACACCTTC
TRBV12-3/TRBV12-4,NA,TRBJ1-5,many,CASSLGAGPNQPQHF,TGTGCCAGCAGTTTAGGGGCAGGGCCCAATCAGCCCCAGCATTTT
TRBV12-3/TRBV12-4,TRBD1,TRBJ1-2,few,CASAPGGYYGYTF,TGTGCCAGCGCCCCAGGGGGGTACTATGGCTACACCTTC
TRBV5-1,NA,TRBJ1-6,few,CASSLGAVHEPVSPLHF,TGCGCCAGCAGCTTGGGTGCGGTTCATGAGCCCGTCTCACCCCTCCACTTT
TRBV15,NA,TRBJ2-1,many,CATSRDRALNEQFF,TGTGCCACCAGCAGAGATAGGGCCCTCAATGAGCAGTTCTTC
TRBV12-3/TRBV12-4,TRBD2,TRBJ2-3,many,CASSSGLAGTDTQYF,TGTGCCAGCAGCTCGGGACTAGCGGGCACAGATACGCAGTATTTT
TRBV27,NA,TRBJ2-7,many,CASSNGGTLSEQYF,TGTGCCAGCAGCAACGGCGGGACCCTCTCCGAGCAGTACTTC
TRBV29-1,TRBD2,TRBJ2-7,many,CSVAGTSGSEQYF,TGCAGCGTTGCCGGGACTAGCGGGAGCGAGCAGTACTTC
TRBV6-1,TRBD1,TRBJ1-4,NA,CASSLRGQGTNEKLFF,TGTGCCAGCAGTCTCCGGGGACAGGGAACTAATGAAAAACTGTTTTTT
TRBV10-3,TRBD1,TRBJ1-6,many,CAIRVPGQTSPLHF,TGTGCCATCAGGGTCCCGGGACAGACTTCACCCCTCCACTTT
TRBV11-3,NA,TRBJ2-1,many,CASSFRRRAYNEQFF,TGTGCCAGCAGTTTTAGGCGGAGGGCCTACAATGAGCAGTTCTTC
TRBV2,NA,TRBJ2-1,many,CASSRGRWNEQFF,TGTGCCAGCAGTCGAGGGAGGTGGAATGAGCAGTTCTTC
TRBV6-2/TRBV6-3,TRBD1,TRBJ2-7,many,CASSYSGPGQVRSEQYF,TGTGCCAGCAGTTACTCGGGCCCCGGACAGGTGCGGAGCGAGCAGTACTTC
TRBV12-3/TRBV12-4,TRBD1,TRBJ1-1,many,CASSLAQGEAFF,TGTGCCAGCAGTCTAGCACAGGGGGAAGCTTTCTTT
TRBV19,TRBD1,TRBJ1-1,NA,CASSPPGTGGTEAFF,TGTGCCAGTAGCCCCCCCGGGACAGGGGGCACTGAAGCTTTCTTT
TRBV19,TRBD2,TRBJ2-7,many,CASSATSGTYFYEQYF,TGTGCCAGTAGTGCGACTAGCGGGACATACTTCTACGAGCAGTACTTC
TRBV6-2/TRBV6-3,TRBD1,TRBJ1-1,many,CASNDRGPEAEAFF,TGTGCCAGCAATGACAGGGGCCCGGAAGCCGAAGCTTTCTTT
TRBV18,NA,TRBJ1-1,many,CASSLTDREAFF,TGTGCCAGCTCACTCACAGACCGTGAAGCTTTCTTT
TRBV30,TRBD2,TRBJ2-1,many,CAWGTSGPWKEQFF,TGTGCCTGGGGGACTAGCGGACCATGGAAGGAGCAGTTCTTC
TRBV12-3/TRBV12-4,NA,TRBJ1-1,many,CASSFTRDTEAFF,TGTGCCAGCAGTTTTACCCGGGACACTGAAGCTTTCTTT
TRBV7-2,TRBD2,TRBJ2-7,NA,CASSLAVAGGPRYEQYF,TGTGCCAGCAGCTTGGCCGTGGCGGGGGGCCCAAGATACGAGCAGTACTTC
TRBV3-1,NA,TRBJ1-6,many,CASSQLGRALYSPLHF,TGTGCCAGCAGCCAACTGGGAAGAGCGCTTTATTCACCCCTCCACTTT
TRBV7-9,TRBD2,TRBJ2-3,NA,CASSRTSGGRGTDTQYF,TGTGCCAGCAGTAGGACTAGCGGGGGCCGGGGCACAGATACGCAGTATTTT
TRBV7-6,NA,TRBJ1-2,NA,CASSSVDFVNYGYTF,TGTGCCAGCAGCTCGGTGGATTTCGTTAACTATGGCTACACCTTC
TRBV7-9,NA,TRBJ2-5,many,CASSSGTHQETQYF,TGTGCCAGCAGCTCCGGGACACACCAAGAGACCCAGTACTTC
TRBV18,NA,TRBJ1-2,many,CASSPRPDPRDGYTF,TGTGCCAGCTCACCACGTCCAGACCCTCGGGACGGCTACACCTTC
TRBV4-3,NA,TRBJ2-3,many,CASYGEDLRTDTQYF,TGCGCCAGCTATGGTGAGGACCTCCGCACAGATACGCAGTATTTT
TRBV20-1,NA,TRBJ2-4,many,CSVAGERNIQYF,TGCAGCGTCGCAGGGGAAAGGAACATTCAGTACTTC
TRBV20-1,NA,TRBJ1-2,many,CSASGPTYLYGYTF,TGCAGTGCGTCCGGTCCCACATATCTCTATGGCTACACCTTC
TRBV2,TRBD1,TRBJ1-1,NA,CATGQGWDTEAFF,TGTGCCACCGGACAGGGATGGGACACTGAAGCTTTCTTT
TRBV20-1,NA,TRBJ2-7,many,CSAREGEVYEQYF,TGCAGTGCTAGAGAGGGGGAAGTCTACGAGCAGTACTTC
TRBV12-3/TRBV12-4,TRBD2,TRBJ2-1,many,CASSRLAVINGEQFF,TGTGCCAGCAGCAGACTAGCGGTGATTAATGGTGAGCAGTTCTTC
TRBV12-5,NA,TRBJ2-2,NA,CANPGTNTGELFF,TGTGCTAATCCCGGGACGAACACCGGGGAGCTGTTTTTT
TRBV12-3/TRBV12-4,TRBD1,TRBJ2-7,many,CASSQDNRGGNEQYF,TGTGCCAGCAGTCAGGATAACAGGGGTGGCAACGAGCAGTACTTC
TRBV7-2,TRBD1,TRBJ1-5,few,CASSPGTAPREYQPQHF,TGTGCCAGCAGCCCCGGGACAGCCCCAAGGGAGTATCAGCCCCAGCATTTT
TRBV20-1,NA,TRBJ2-2,few,CSARLGGPTGELFF,TGCAGTGCTCGGTTGGGGGGCCCCACCGGGGAGCTGTTTTTT
TRBV12-3/TRBV12-4,NA,TRBJ1-2,many,CASSPTPYGYTF,TGTGCCAGCAGCCCGACGCCCTATGGCTACACCTTC
TRBV20-1,TRBD1,TRBJ2-3,many,CSARDVTGSGTDTQYF,TGCAGTGCTAGAGATGTGACAGGGAGCGGCACAGATACGCAGTATTTT